These 27 T cell receptor beta chains share one sample of origin, sequenced in a study of T cells in localized non-small cell lung cancer. TCRdb keeps only in-frame clones here, not all; method: immunoSEQ multiplex PCR. The sample gives 35,000 to 50,000 clones, about 90% of which show up once; around 6.4% is in the top ten. The sample was peripheral blood, taken before any cancer treatment. The receptors derive from a man aged 35 to 69 with stage I lung adenocarcinoma.

A single count supports this clone. This chain uses TRBV5-1 with TRBJ2-7; D is tentatively TRBD1 or TRBD2 (5 bases each). Trimming removed 5 bases from V and 11 bases from J, with 20 bases in between. Germline loops: CDR1 SGHRS, CDR2 YFSETQ. The CDR3 totals 13 residues. CDR3 sequence reads: CASRSTGTALEYF. In nucleotides, the CDR3 is TGCGCCAGCAGGTCCACCGGGACGGCTCTGGAGTACTTC.

The chain combines TRBV28 with TRBJ1-5; 7 bases agree with TRBD1. This CDR3 comprises 15 residues. Losses at the gene ends were 5 bases for V and 11 bases for J; bases not matched to a gene: 15. CDR1 MDHEN and CDR2 SYDVKM come from the germline V gene. CDR3 DNA: TGTGCCAGCAGTCCTCTCGGACAGGAGTCCCAAGCCCAGCATTTT. It specifies CASSPLGQESQAQHF.

This sequence joins TRBV11-2 and TRBJ2-5; maybe TRBD2 (6 bases). Germline V lookup: CDR1 SGHAT, CDR2 FQNNGV. The CDR3 is 13 amino acids. Trimming left V 8 bases short and J 4 bases short, with 14 bases between. The CDR3 region has the DNA TGTGCCAGCTCCCCTCTAGCGACAGAGACCCAGTACTTC. Protein sequence: CASSPLATETQYF.

The V gene is TRBV11-3, the J gene TRBJ2-7; TRBD1 aligns across 7 bases. Per the germline V gene, CDR1 is SGHNT and CDR2 is YENEEA. Trimming at V came to 0 bases and at J to 4 bases, leaving 9 bases not matched to a gene. The CDR3 totals 16 residues. The CDR3 protein is CASSLERGPGPYEQYF. The CDR3 nucleotides read TGTGCCAGCAGCTTAGAGAGGGGGCCAGGACCATACGAGCAGTACTTC. Complete variable domain (other parts from reference TRBV11-3 and TRBJ2-7): EAGVVQSPRYKIIEKKQPVAFWCNPISGHNTLYWYLQNLGQGPELLIRYENEEAVDDSQLPKDRFSAERLKGVDSTLKIQPAELGDSAVYLCASSLERGPGPYEQYFGPGTRLTVT.

The chain carries TRBV30 and TRBJ2-1; D unresolved. CDR1 and CDR2 from the germline V gene are GTSNPN and SVGIG (reference sequence). The CDR3 loop spans 12 amino acids. Between the trimmed V and J ends, which lost 3 bases and 6 bases, there was a span of 9 bases. Here the CDR3 reads CAWSKQVNEQFF. DNA for the CDR3: TGTGCCTGGAGCAAGCAAGTCAATGAGCAGTTCTTC.

This rearrangement joins TRBV5-1 to TRBJ2-1, with 11 bases aligning to TRBD2. Germline values: CDR1 SGHRS, CDR2 YFSETQ. J lost 5 bases, V lost 2 bases, and 12 bases had no gene match. The CDR3 spans 18 residues. The CDR3 DNA is TGCGCCAGCAGCTTCTTCGGGACTAGCGGAGGGATCGACAATGAGCAGTTCTTC. Its protein is CASSFFGTSGGIDNEQFF.

The genes are TRBV5-1 and TRBJ2-1; D could derive from TRBD1 or TRBD2 (6 bases each). CDR1 and CDR2 (germline): SGHRS, YFSETQ. V shed 5 bases and J shed 7 bases, with 19 bases lying between them. The length of the CDR3 is 15 residues. As DNA, the CDR3 is TGCGCCAGCAGTGGGGGCGGGACGATCTGGAATGAGCAGTTCTTC. It yields the protein CASSGGGTIWNEQFF.

The chain uses TRBV7-9 and TRBJ2-1, with 12 bases fitting TRBD2. Germline V gene lookup returns CDR1 SEHNR and CDR2 FQNEAQ (reference sequence). The CDR3 runs 16 residues. The J segment lost 4 bases and the V segment lost 4 bases, leaving 5 bases of the junction unmatched. CDR3 in DNA: TGTGCCAGCAGCTCATTACTAGCGGGAGGATACAATGAGCAGTTCTTC. Encoded protein: CASSSLLAGGYNEQFF.

The V call is TRBV11-2, the J call TRBJ2-3, with a weak D call TRBD2 (6 bases). The V gene's germline CDR1 is SGHAT and CDR2 FQNNGV. Trimming removed 3 bases from V and 6 bases from J, with 13 bases in between. The CDR3 contains 14 residues. The CDR3 sequence: CASSLGLPLDTQYF. The CDR3 nucleotides read TGTGCCAGCAGCTTGGGACTCCCGTTGGATACGCAGTATTTT.

J is TRBJ2-7 and V is TRBV29-1; weak D call: TRBD1 (6 bases). CDR1 and CDR2 (germline): SQVTM, ANQGSEA. V was trimmed by 0 bases and J by 5 bases, leaving 14 bases between them. This CDR3 has 14 residues. The CDR3 DNA follows: TGCAGCGTTGAAGAGAGAGGGGGAGTGAACGAGCAGTACTTC. It encodes CSVEERGGVNEQYF.

This clone was counted once. The chain employs TRBV14 and TRBJ1-2; no clear D. V lost 8 bases and J 4 bases, leaving 17 bases between the germline ends. Germline values: CDR1 SGHDN, CDR2 FVKESK. The CDR3 has 14 amino acids. This chain's CDR3 is CASSMTDGFYGYTF. The CDR3 DNA reads as TGTGCCAGCTCTATGACGGACGGATTCTATGGCTACACCTTC. The full variable domain, its missing parts supplied by reference TRBV14 and TRBJ1-2, is EAGVTQFPSHSVIEKGQTVTLRCDPISGHDNLYWYRRVMGKEIKFLLHFVKESKQDESGMPNNRFLAERTGGTYSTLKVQPAELEDSGVYFCASSMTDGFYGYTFGSGTRLTVV.

J is TRBJ2-1 and V is TRBV9, with D unclear. Germline CDR1 and CDR2: SGDLS and YYNGEE. This CDR3 spans 16 amino acids. V shed 0 bases and J shed 3 bases, with 13 bases lying between them. This chain's CDR3 is CASSVVGEAYYNEQFF. CDR3 DNA: TGTGCCAGCAGCGTAGTAGGCGAGGCGTACTACAATGAGCAGTTCTTC.

The chain is built from TRBV28 and TRBJ1-1; no reliable D call. Germline CDR1 and CDR2: MDHEN and SYDVKM. The CDR3 has 12 amino acids. V lost 6 bases, J lost 4 bases, and 9 bases lay in between. The CDR3 sequence: CASSAGGTEAFF. CDR3 in DNA: TGTGCCAGCAGCGCGGGTGGCACTGAAGCTTTCTTT. The variable domain in full, completed from reference TRBV28 and TRBJ1-1, reads DVKVTQSSRYLVKRTGEKVFLECVQDMDHENMFWYRQDPGLGLRLIYFSYDVKMKEKGDIPEGYSVSREKKERFSLILESASTNQTSMYLCASSAGGTEAFFGQGTRLTVV.

The chain is built from TRBV19 and TRBJ2-5, with unresolved D. Germline CDR1 reads LNHDA; CDR2 reads SQIVND (reference sequence). Between the trimmed V and J ends, which lost 6 bases and 5 bases, there was a span of 10 bases. CDR3 length equals 12 residues. The CDR3 DNA is TGTGCCAGTAGCCCAGGCGTGGAGACCCAGTACTTC. It encodes CASSPGVETQYF.

This rearrangement joins TRBV19 to TRBJ2-5; perhaps D is TRBD1 or TRBD2 (5 bases each). The CDR3 loop spans 13 amino acids. Looked up from germline, CDR1 is LNHDA and CDR2 is SQIVND (reference sequence). V was clipped by 5 bases and J by 10 bases, with 17 bases between them. CDR3 in amino acids: CASSPGPRRDQYF. As DNA, the CDR3 is TGTGCCAGTAGTCCAGGGCCCCGCCGGGACCAGTACTTC.

The chain uses TRBV7-9 and TRBJ2-5; the match to TRBD2 covers 7 bases. The CDR3 is 14 amino acids. The V gene's germline CDR1 is SEHNR and CDR2 FQNEAQ (reference sequence). J lost 5 bases, V lost 5 bases, and 8 bases had no gene match. The CDR3 sequence is CASSPVLGGETQYF. DNA of the CDR3: TGTGCCAGCAGCCCCGTGTTGGGAGGGGAGACCCAGTACTTC. Full variable domain (rest looked up from reference TRBV7-9 and TRBJ2-5): DTGVSQNPRHKITKRGQNVTFRCDPISEHNRLYWYRQTLGQGPEFLTYFQNEAQLEKSRLLSDRFSAERPKGSFSTLEIQRTEQGDSAMYLCASSPVLGGETQYFGPGTRLLVL.

The chain uses TRBV28 and TRBJ1-5; D remains unclear. Per germline, CDR1 MDHEN and CDR2 SYDVKM. The CDR3 sequence is 16 residues long. Trimming removed 3 bases at V and 2 bases at J, with 14 bases between. The CDR3 spells CASSFYTGIGNQPQHF. Written as DNA, the CDR3 is TGTGCCAGCAGTTTTTATACGGGCATCGGCAATCAGCCCCAGCATTTT.

This chain uses TRBV25-1 with TRBJ2-5; 7 bases match TRBD2. CDR1 is MGHDK, CDR2 SYGVNS, per germline. The ends lost 7 bases at V and 5 bases at J; junction bases unmatched: 10. The CDR3 contains 14 residues. The CDR3, as DNA: TGTGCCAGCACCCGGGGAGGGCGAGGGGAGACCCAGTACTTC. The encoded protein is CASTRGGRGETQYF. The whole variable domain, filled in from reference TRBV25-1 and TRBJ2-5, reads EADIYQTPRYLVIGTGKKITLECSQTMGHDKMYWYQQDPGMELHLIHYSYGVNSTEKGDLSSESTVSRIRTEHFPLTLESARPSHTSQYLCASTRGGRGETQYFGPGTRLLVL.

The CDR3 nucleotides are TGTGCCAGCAGTCTAGCGGGAGGGGTCTACGAGCAGTACTTC. It specifies CASSLAGGVYEQYF. The chain links TRBV28 to TRBJ2-7; TRBD2 matches at 12 bases. The CDR3 has 14 amino acids. V lost 5 bases and J lost 3; bases outside the gene matches: 2. Germline V lookup: CDR1 MDHEN, CDR2 SYDVKM.

In DNA form, the CDR3 reads TGTGCCAGCAGCCCTCGCGGTAGCGGGGCGGTGGGGGACAATGAGCAGTTCTTC. Residues: CASSPRGSGAVGDNEQFF. The gene calls are TRBV7-6 and TRBJ2-1; 8 nucleotides line up with TRBD2. CDR3 size: 18 residues. Germline values: CDR1 SGHVS, CDR2 FNYEAQ. V was pared by 5 bases and J by 5 bases, with 17 bases of the junction left unmatched.

The gene calls are TRBV14 and TRBJ2-3, with a possible D match to TRBD2 (6 bases). V dropped 0 bases and J dropped 5 bases, with 12 bases sitting between them. The germline CDR1 and CDR2 sequences are SGHDN and FVKESK. The length of the CDR3 is 15 residues. The CDR3 DNA is TGTGCCAGCAGCCAAGAAATTGGGGGAGGAGATACGCAGTATTTT. Translated, it gives CASSQEIGGGDTQYF.

This sequence joins TRBV9 and TRBJ1-2, with TRBD1 as a possible D gene (6 bases). This CDR3 region has 15 residues. Germline V gene lookup returns CDR1 SGDLS and CDR2 YYNGEE. With 0 bases removed from V and 0 bases from J, the gap between germline ends came to 9 bases. The CDR3: CASSVETGTNYGYTF. The CDR3 nucleotides read TGTGCCAGCAGCGTAGAAACAGGGACTAACTATGGCTACACCTTC. Complete variable domain (other parts from reference TRBV9 and TRBJ1-2): DSGVTQTPKHLITATGQRVTLRCSPRSGDLSVYWYQQSLDQGLQFLIQYYNGEERAKGNILERFSAQQFPDLHSELNLSSLELGDSALYFCASSVETGTNYGYTFGSGTRLTVV.

The chain is built from TRBV7-9 and TRBJ2-7; a weak D match, TRBD1 (6 bases). The CDR3 is 16 amino acids. Germline V gene sequence: CDR1 SEHNR, CDR2 FQNEAQ (reference sequence). V lost 4 bases to trimming and J lost 2 bases, with 18 bases between them. Here the CDR3 reads CASSSPMGAGAYEQYF. The CDR3, as DNA: TGTGCCAGCAGCTCTCCAATGGGGGCAGGGGCCTACGAGCAGTACTTC. Full variable domain (outside the CDR3, taken from reference TRBV7-9 and TRBJ2-7): DTGVSQNPRHKITKRGQNVTFRCDPISEHNRLYWYRQTLGQGPEFLTYFQNEAQLEKSRLLSDRFSAERPKGSFSTLEIQRTEQGDSAMYLCASSSPMGAGAYEQYFGPGTRLTVT.

The J gene is TRBJ1-4, the V gene TRBV20-1; D remains ambiguous. This CDR3 region has 11 residues. Germline V gives CDR1 DFQATT, CDR2 SNEGSKA (reference sequence). The CDR3 reads CILPQAEKLFF. The DNA for the CDR3 is TGCATCCTACCCCAGGCGGAAAAACTGTTTTTT.

The chain recombines TRBV7-2 with TRBJ2-1; 7 bases map to TRBD2. After removal of 1 base from V and 2 bases from J, the junction contained 5 bases not matched to a gene. CDR1 and CDR2 from the germline V gene are SGHTA and FQGNSA. CDR3 length: 16 amino acids. The CDR3 reads CASSLVLAETYNEQFF. The CDR3 DNA follows: TGTGCCAGCAGCTTAGTTCTAGCGGAGACCTACAATGAGCAGTTCTTC.

The chain links TRBV5-8 to TRBJ1-2; 7 nucleotides match TRBD1. V was clipped by 1 base and J by 10 bases; unmatched bases: 10. The CDR3 sequence is 14 residues long. Germline assignment: CDR1 SGHTS and CDR2 YDEGEE. CDR3 region: CASSLRGLLEDYTF. CDR3 sequence (DNA): TGTGCCAGCAGCTTGAGGGGGCTCTTGGAAGACTACACCTTC.

The chain employs TRBV4-3 and TRBJ2-1; 14 bases fit TRBD2. The CDR3 has 17 residues. Germline CDR1 is LGHNA and CDR2 is YSLEER. The V segment lost 4 bases and the J segment 2 bases; nucleotides outside the gene matches: 4. CDR3 amino acids: CASSPGTSGRAYNEQFF. The CDR3 DNA sequence: TGCGCCAGCAGCCCAGGGACTAGCGGGAGAGCCTACAATGAGCAGTTCTTC.